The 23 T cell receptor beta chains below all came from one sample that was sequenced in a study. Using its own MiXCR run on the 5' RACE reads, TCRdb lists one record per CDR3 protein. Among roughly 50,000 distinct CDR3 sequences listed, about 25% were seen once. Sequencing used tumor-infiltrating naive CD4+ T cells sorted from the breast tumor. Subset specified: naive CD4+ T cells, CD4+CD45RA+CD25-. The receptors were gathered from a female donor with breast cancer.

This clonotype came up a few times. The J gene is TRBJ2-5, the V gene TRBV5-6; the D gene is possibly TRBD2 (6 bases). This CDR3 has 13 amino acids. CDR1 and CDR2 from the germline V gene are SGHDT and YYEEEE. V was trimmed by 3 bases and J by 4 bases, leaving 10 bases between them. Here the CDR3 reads CASSSNGGETQYF. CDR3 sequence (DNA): TGTGCCAGCAGCTCAAACGGGGGAGAGACCCAGTACTTC.

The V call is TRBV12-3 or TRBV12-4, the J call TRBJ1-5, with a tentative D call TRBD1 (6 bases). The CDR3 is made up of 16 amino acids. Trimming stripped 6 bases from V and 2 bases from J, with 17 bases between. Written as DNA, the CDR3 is TGTGCCAGCAGGTACACTACAGGGTTCGGCAATCAGCCCCAGCATTTT. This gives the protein CASRYTTGFGNQPQHF.

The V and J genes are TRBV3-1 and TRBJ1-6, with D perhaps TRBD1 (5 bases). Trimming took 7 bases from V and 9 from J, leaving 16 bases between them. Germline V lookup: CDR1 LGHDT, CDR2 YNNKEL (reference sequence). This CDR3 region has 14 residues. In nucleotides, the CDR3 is TGTGCCAGCAACCTCCGGCTGGGACGTTCACCCCTCCACTTT. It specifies CASNLRLGRSPLHF.

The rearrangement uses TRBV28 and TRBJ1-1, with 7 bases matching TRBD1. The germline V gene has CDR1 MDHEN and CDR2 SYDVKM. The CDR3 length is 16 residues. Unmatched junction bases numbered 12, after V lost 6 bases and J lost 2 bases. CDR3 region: CASSRIRQGPNTEAFF. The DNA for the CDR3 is TGTGCCAGCAGCCGGATCAGACAGGGCCCCAACACTGAAGCTTTCTTT.

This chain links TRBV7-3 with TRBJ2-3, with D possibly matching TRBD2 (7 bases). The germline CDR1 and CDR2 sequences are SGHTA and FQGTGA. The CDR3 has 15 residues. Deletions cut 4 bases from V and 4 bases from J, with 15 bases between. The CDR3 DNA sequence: TGTGCCAGCAGCTCGGGGGGCCCCAGCGCAGATACGCAGTATTTT. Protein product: CASSSGGPSADTQYF.

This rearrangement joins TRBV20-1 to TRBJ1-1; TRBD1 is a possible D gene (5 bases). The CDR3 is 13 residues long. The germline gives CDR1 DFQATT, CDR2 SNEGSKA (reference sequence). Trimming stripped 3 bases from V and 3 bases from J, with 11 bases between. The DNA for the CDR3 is TGCAGTGCTAGTCCCCCCAGGGACACTGAAGCTTTCTTT. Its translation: CSASPPRDTEAFF.

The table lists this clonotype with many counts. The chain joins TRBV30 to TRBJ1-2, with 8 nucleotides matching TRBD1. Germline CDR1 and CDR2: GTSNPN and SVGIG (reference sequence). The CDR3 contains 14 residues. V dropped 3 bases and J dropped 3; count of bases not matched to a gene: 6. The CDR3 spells CAWRVRGRDYGYTF. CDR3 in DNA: TGTGCCTGGAGGGTCAGGGGGCGAGACTATGGCTACACCTTC.

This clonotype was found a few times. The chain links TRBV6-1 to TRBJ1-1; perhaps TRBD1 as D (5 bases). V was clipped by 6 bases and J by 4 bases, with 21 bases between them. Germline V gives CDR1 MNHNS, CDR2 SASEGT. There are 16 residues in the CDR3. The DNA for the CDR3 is TGTGCCAGCAGGCGAACAGGACGGGGCTGGGGCACTGAAGCTTTCTTT. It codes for CASRRTGRGWGTEAFF.

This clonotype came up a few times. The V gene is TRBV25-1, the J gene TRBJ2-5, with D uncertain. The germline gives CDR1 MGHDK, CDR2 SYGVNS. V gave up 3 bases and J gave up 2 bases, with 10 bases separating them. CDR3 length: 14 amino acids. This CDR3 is CASSESTEQETQYF. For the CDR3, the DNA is TGTGCCAGCAGTGAGTCAACTGAACAAGAGACCCAGTACTTC.

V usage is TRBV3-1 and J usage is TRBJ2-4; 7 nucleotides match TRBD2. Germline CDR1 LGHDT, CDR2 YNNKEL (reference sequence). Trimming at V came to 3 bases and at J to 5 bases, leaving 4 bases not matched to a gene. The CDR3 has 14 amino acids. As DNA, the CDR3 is TGTGCCAGCAGCCATCAAGCGGGGCAAAACATTCAGTACTTC. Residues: CASSHQAGQNIQYF. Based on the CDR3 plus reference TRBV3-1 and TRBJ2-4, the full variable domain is DTAVSQTPKYLVTQMGNDKSIKCEQNLGHDTMYWYKQDSKKFLKIMFSYNNKELIINETVPNRFSPKSPDKAHLNLHINSLELGDSAVYFCASSHQAGQNIQYFGAGTRLSVL.

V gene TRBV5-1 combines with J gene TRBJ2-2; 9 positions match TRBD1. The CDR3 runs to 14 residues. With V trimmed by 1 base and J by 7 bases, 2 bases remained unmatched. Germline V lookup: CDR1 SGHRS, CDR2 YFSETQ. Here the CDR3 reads CASSLTGGNGELFF. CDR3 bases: TGCGCCAGCAGCTTGACAGGGGGCAACGGGGAGCTGTTTTTT.

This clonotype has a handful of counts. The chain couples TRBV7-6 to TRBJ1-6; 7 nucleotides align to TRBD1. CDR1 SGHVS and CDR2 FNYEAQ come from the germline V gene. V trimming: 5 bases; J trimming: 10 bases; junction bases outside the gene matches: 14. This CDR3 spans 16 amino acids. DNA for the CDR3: TGTGCCAGCAGCCCGATCGACAGGGTTGGTGGCTCACCCCTCCACTTT. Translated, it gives CASSPIDRVGGSPLHF. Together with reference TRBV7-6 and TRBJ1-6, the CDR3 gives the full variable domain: GAGVSQSPRYKVTKRGQDVALRCDPISGHVSLYWYRQALGQGPEFLTYFNYEAQQDKSGLPNDRFSAERPEGSISTLTIQRTEQRDSAMYRCASSPIDRVGGSPLHFGNGTRLTVT.

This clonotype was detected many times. The DNA for the CDR3 is TGTGCCAGCAGTTTGGCAGGGGGCTCCTACAATGAGCAGTTCTTC. Residues: CASSLAGGSYNEQFF. The rearrangement joins TRBV12-3 or TRBV12-4 to TRBJ2-1; TRBD1 matches 7 bases. The CDR3 contains 15 residues. After removal of 3 bases from V and 0 bases from J, the junction contained 2 bases not matched to a gene.

This CDR3 is CASSPAGTQNSPLHF. CDR3 nucleotides: TGTGCCAGCAGCCCGGCCGGGACGCAAAATTCACCCCTCCACTTT. V and J are TRBV6-6 and TRBJ1-6, with TRBD1 as a possible D gene (5 bases). The CDR3 is made up of 15 amino acids. Trimming cost V 6 bases and J 7 bases, with 16 bases left between them. CDR1 is MNHNY, CDR2 SVGAGI, per germline (reference sequence).

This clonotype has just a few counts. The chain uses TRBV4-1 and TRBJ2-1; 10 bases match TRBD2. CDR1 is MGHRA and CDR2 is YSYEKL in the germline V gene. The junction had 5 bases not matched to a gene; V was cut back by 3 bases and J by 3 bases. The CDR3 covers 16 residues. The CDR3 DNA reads TGCGCCAGCAGCCATCGCGGGACTAGCGTCTACAATGAGCAGTTCTTC. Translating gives CASSHRGTSVYNEQFF.

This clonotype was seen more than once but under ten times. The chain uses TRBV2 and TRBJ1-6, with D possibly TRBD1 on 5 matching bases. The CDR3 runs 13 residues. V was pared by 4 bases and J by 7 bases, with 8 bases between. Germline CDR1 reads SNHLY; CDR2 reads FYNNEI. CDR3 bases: TGTGCCAGCAGTGGACAGCCCAATTCACCCCTCCACTTT. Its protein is CASSGQPNSPLHF.

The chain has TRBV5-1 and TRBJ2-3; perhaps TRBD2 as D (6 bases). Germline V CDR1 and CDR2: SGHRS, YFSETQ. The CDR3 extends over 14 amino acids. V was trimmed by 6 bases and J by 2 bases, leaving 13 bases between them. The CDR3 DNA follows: TGCGCCAGCACGGGGGAAAGCACCACAGATACGCAGTATTTT. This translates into CASTGESTTDTQYF. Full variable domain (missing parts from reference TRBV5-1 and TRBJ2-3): KAGVTQTPRYLIKTRGQQVTLSCSPISGHRSVSWYQQTPGQGLQFLFEYFSETQRNKGNFPGRFSGRQFSNSRSEMNVSTLELGDSALYLCASTGESTTDTQYFGPGTRLTVL.

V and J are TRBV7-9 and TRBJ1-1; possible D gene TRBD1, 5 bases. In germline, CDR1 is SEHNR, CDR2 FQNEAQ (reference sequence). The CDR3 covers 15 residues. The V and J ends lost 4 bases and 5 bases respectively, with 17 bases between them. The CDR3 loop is CASSSRGAGGTEAFF. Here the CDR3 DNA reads TGTGCCAGCAGCTCTAGGGGCGCGGGGGGGACTGAAGCTTTCTTT.

In DNA, the CDR3 is TGCGCCAGCAGCGGACGAGGACAGGGGGCCGCAGATACGCAGTATTTT. Amino acid sequence: CASSGRGQGAADTQYF. The chain uses TRBV5-1 and TRBJ2-3; 11 bases are shared with TRBD1. V was pared by 4 bases and J by 4 bases, with 8 bases of the junction left unmatched. This CDR3 comprises 16 residues. Germline assignment: CDR1 SGHRS and CDR2 YFSETQ. Full variable domain (rest looked up from reference TRBV5-1 and TRBJ2-3): KAGVTQTPRYLIKTRGQQVTLSCSPISGHRSVSWYQQTPGQGLQFLFEYFSETQRNKGNFPGRFSGRQFSNSRSEMNVSTLELGDSALYLCASSGRGQGAADTQYFGPGTRLTVL.

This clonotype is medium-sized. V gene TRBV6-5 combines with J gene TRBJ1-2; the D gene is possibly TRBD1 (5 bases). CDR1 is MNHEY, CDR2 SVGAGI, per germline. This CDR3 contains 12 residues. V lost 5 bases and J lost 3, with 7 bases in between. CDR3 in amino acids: CASSAQDYGYTF. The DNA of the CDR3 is TGTGCCAGCAGTGCACAGGACTATGGCTACACCTTC.

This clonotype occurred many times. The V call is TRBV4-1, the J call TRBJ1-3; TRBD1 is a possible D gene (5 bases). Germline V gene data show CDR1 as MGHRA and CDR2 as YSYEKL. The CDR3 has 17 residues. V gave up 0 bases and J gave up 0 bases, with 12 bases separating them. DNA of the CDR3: TGCGCCAGCAGCCAAGATCGGACACCCATCTCTGGAAACACCATATATTTT. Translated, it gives CASSQDRTPISGNTIYF.

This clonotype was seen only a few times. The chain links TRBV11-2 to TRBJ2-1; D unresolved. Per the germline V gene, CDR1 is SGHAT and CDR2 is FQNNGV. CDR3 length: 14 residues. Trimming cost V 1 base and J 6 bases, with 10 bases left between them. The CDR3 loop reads CASSLASWGNEQFF. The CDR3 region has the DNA TGTGCCAGCAGCTTAGCCTCGTGGGGCAATGAGCAGTTCTTC.

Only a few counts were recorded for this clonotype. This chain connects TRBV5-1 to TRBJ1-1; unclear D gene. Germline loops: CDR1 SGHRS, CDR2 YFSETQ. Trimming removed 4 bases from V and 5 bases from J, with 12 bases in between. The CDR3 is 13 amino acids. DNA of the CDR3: TGCGCCAGCAGCCCGAGTTTGGGTACTGAAGCTTTCTTT. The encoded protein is CASSPSLGTEAFF.